This T cell receptor beta chain appears in the sequencing data of a study of cytomegalovirus exposure and HLA in healthy donors. The study, taken as a whole, reports: A missense DCLRE1C variant was associated with V- and J-gene trimming of TCR beta chains in a later analysis, and an independent cohort replicated the association. Apart from CMV serostatus, no immune exposure information was available.

This clone was observed once. Antigen specificity is unknown. PCR used 60 Vbeta primers and 13 Jbeta primers. The assay was immunoSEQ multiplex PCR, and TCRdb's table has in-frame clones only and misses some. Among about 210,000 clones, 70% to 80% were seen once, and the ten largest hold around 0.38%. Per the germline V gene, CDR1 is SGHTA and CDR2 is FQGNSA. Trimming removed 3 bases at V and 2 bases at J, with 11 bases between. The CDR3 sequence is 15 residues long. This rearrangement joins TRBV7-2 to TRBJ1-5; D is possibly TRBD1 (6 bases). The receptor comes from a male donor in good health and CMV-seropositive. Sequences were obtained from PBMCs. CDR3 bases: TGTGCCAGCAGCTTCCAGAGACAGGGCAATCAGCCCCAGCATTTT. Residues: CASSFQRQGNQPQHF.